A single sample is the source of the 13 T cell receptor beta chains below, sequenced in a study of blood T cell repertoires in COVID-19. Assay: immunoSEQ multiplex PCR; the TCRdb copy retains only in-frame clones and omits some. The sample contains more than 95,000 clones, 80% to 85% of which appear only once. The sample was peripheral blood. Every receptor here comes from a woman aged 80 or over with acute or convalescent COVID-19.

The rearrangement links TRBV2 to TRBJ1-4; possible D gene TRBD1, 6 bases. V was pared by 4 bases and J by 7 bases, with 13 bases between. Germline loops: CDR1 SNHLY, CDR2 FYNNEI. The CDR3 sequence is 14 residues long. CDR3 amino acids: CASSGTERGEKLFF. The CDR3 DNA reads TGTGCCAGCAGTGGGACAGAGCGAGGTGAAAAACTGTTTTTT.

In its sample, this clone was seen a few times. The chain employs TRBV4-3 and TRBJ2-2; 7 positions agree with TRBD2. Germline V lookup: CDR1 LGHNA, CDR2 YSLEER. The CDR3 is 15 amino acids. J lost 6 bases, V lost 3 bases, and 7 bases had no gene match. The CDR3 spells CASSQAASGAGELFF. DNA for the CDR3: TGCGCCAGCAGCCAGGCTGCTAGCGGAGCCGGGGAGCTGTTTTTT.

CDR3 bases: TGCGCCAGCAGCTGGCCCCTTCTGGGGCACGAGACCCAGTACTTC. It is translated as CASSWPLLGHETQYF. V gene TRBV5-1 combines with J gene TRBJ2-5; possible D gene TRBD1, 5 bases. Trimming pared 3 bases from V and 5 bases from J, leaving 17 bases between. CDR1 and CDR2 (germline): SGHRS, YFSETQ. This CDR3 is 15 amino acids long.

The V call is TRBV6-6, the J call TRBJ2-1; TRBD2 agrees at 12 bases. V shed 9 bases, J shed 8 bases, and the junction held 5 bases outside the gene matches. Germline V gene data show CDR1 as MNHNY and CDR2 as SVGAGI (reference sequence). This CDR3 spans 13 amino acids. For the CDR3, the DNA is TGTGCCAGTAGGACTAGCGGGACCGATGAGCAGTTCTTC. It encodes CASRTSGTDEQFF.

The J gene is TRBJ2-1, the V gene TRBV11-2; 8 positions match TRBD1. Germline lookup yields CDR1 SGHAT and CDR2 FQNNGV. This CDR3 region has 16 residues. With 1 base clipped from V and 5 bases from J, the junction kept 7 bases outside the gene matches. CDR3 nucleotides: TGTGCCAGCAGCTTAGCGGACCGGGACAGGAACAATGAGCAGTTCTTC. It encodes CASSLADRDRNNEQFF. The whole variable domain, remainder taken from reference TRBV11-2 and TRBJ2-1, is EAGVAQSPRYKIIEKRQSVAFWCNPISGHATLYWYQQILGQGPKLLIQFQNNGVVDDSQLPKDRFSAERLKGVDSTLKIQPAKLEDSAVYLCASSLADRDRNNEQFFGPGTRLTVL.

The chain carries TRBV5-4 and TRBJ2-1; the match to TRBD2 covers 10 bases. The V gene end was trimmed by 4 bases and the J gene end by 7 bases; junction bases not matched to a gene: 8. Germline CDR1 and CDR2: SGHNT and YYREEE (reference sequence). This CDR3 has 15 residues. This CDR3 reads CASSPWTSGVNEQFF. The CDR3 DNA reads TGTGCCAGCAGCCCGTGGACTAGCGGAGTAAATGAGCAGTTCTTC. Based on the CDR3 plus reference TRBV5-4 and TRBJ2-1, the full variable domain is ETGVTQSPTHLIKTRGQQVTLRCSSQSGHNTVSWYQQALGQGPQFIFQYYREEENGRGNFPPRFSGLQFPNYSSELNVNALELDDSALYLCASSPWTSGVNEQFFGPGTRLTVL.

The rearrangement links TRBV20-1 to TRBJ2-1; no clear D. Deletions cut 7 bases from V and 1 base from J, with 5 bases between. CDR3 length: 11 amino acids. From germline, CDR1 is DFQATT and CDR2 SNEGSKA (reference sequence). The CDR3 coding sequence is TGCAGTGTCCAGTCCTACAATGAGCAGTTCTTC. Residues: CSVQSYNEQFF.

DNA for the CDR3: TGTGCCAGCAGTGGTCTCGACACTGAAGCTTTCTTT. Protein sequence: CASSGLDTEAFF. The chain carries TRBV25-1 and TRBJ1-1; D remains unclear. Trimming cost V 4 bases and J 3 bases, with 6 bases left between them. CDR1 and CDR2 from the germline V gene are MGHDK and SYGVNS. CDR3 length equals 12 residues. Full variable domain (missing parts from reference TRBV25-1 and TRBJ1-1): EADIYQTPRYLVIGTGKKITLECSQTMGHDKMYWYQQDPGMELHLIHYSYGVNSTEKGDLSSESTVSRIRTEHFPLTLESARPSHTSQYLCASSGLDTEAFFGQGTRLTVV.

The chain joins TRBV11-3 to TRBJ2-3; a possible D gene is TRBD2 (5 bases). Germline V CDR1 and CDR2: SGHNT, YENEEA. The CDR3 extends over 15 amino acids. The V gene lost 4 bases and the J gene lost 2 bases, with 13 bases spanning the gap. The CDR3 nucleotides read TGTGCCAGCAGCTCCCTGGCGGGCAACACAGATACGCAGTATTTT. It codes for CASSSLAGNTDTQYF.

The CDR3 protein is CASNREETQYF. The CDR3 nucleotides are TGTGCCAGCAACAGGGAAGAGACCCAGTACTTC. The chain employs TRBV28 and TRBJ2-5, with D tentatively TRBD1 (6 bases). The V end lost 7 bases, the J end lost 3 bases, and 6 bases lay between the germline ends. The CDR3 is made up of 11 amino acids. The V gene's germline CDR1 is MDHEN and CDR2 SYDVKM. Filled out from reference TRBV28 and TRBJ2-5, the complete variable domain reads DVKVTQSSRYLVKRTGEKVFLECVQDMDHENMFWYRQDPGLGLRLIYFSYDVKMKEKGDIPEGYSVSREKKERFSLILESASTNQTSMYLCASNREETQYFGPGTRLLVL.

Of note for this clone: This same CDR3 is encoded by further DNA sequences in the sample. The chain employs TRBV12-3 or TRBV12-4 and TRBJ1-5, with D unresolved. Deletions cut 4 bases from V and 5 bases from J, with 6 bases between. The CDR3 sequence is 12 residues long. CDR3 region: CASSSGYQPQHF. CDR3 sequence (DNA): TGTGCCAGCAGTTCGGGGTATCAGCCCCAGCATTTT.

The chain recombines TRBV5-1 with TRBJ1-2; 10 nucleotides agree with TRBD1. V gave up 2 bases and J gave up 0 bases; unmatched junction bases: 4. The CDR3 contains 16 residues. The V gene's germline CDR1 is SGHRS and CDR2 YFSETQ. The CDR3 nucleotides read TGCGCCAGCAGCTTTGGGACAGGGGTCTCTAACTATGGCTACACCTTC. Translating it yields CASSFGTGVSNYGYTF.

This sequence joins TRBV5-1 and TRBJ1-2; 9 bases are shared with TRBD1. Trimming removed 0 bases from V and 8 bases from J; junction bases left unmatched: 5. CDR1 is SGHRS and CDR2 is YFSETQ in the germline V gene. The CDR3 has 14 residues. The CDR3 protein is CASSLEQGATGYTF. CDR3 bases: TGCGCCAGCAGCTTGGAACAGGGGGCGACCGGCTACACCTTC. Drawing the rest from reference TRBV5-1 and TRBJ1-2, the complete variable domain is KAGVTQTPRYLIKTRGQQVTLSCSPISGHRSVSWYQQTPGQGLQFLFEYFSETQRNKGNFPGRFSGRQFSNSRSEMNVSTLELGDSALYLCASSLEQGATGYTFGSGTRLTVV.